This note documents a single TCR beta chain sequence. Its target is unknown. Per germline, CDR1 SNHLY and CDR2 FYNNEI. CDR3 length: 15 amino acids. Trimming removed 7 bases from V and 1 base from J; junction bases left unmatched: 6. The sample belongs to a study of cytomegalovirus exposure and HLA in healthy donors. This PCR relied on a set of 60 Vbeta primers and 13 Jbeta primers. The table came from immunoSEQ multiplex PCR; TCRdb's copy has only in-frame clones and leaves some out. Counted here are around 150,000 clones, 65% to 85% occurring once; the ten biggest clones make up under 2%. Study-level results: TCR sequences were mostly rare, though some public TCRs occurred in many donors.

This sequence was found in a woman aged 18-29 years in good health and CMV-seronegative. This chain connects TRBV2 to TRBJ2-5; 10 bases fit TRBD1. Sequencing was done on a sample of PBMCs. The CDR3 DNA reads as TGTGCCAGCAACCCGGACAGGGGGTTCCAAGAGACCCAGTACTTC. It encodes CASNPDRGFQETQYF.